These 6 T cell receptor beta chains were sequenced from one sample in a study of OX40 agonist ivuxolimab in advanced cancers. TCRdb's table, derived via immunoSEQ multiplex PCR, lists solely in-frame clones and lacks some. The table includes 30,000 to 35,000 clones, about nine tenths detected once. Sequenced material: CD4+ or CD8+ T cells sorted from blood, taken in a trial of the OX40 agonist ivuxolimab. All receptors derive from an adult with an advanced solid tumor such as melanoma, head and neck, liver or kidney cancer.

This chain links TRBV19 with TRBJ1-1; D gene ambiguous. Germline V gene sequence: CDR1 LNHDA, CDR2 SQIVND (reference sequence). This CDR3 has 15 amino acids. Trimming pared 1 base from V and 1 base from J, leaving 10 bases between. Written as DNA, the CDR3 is TGTGCCAGTAGTATAGTATCGGCAGGGAACACTGAAGCTTTCTTT. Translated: CASSIVSAGNTEAFF.

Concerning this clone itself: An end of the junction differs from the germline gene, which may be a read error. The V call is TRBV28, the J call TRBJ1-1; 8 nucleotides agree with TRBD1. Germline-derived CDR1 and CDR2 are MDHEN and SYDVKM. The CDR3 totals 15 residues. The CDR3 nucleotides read TGTGCCAGCGGTTTCCCGGACAGGGAAAGCACTGAAGCTTTCTTT. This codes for CASGFPDRESTEAFF.

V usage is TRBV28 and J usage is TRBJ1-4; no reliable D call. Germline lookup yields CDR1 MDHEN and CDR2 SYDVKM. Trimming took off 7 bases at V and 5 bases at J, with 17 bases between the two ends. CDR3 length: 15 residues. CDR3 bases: TGTGCCAGCATCCCGCAGGACGGAGGGAATGAAAAACTGTTTTTT. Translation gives CASIPQDGGNEKLFF.

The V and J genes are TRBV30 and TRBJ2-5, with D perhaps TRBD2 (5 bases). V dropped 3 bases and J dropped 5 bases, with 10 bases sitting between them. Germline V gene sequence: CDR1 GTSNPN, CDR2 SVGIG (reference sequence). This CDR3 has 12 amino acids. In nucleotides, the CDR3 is TGTGCCTGGAGAACGGGGATGGAGACCCAGTACTTC. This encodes CAWRTGMETQYF.

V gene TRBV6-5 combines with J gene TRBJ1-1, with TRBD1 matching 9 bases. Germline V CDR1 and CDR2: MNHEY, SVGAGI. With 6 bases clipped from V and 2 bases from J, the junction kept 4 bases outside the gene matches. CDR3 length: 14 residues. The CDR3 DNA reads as TGTGCCAGCAGAAGGGACAGGGATAACACTGAAGCTTTCTTT. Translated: CASRRDRDNTEAFF.

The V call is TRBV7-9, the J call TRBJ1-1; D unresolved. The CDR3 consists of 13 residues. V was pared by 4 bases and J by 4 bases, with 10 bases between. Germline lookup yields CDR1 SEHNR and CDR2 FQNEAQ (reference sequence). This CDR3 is CASSSNLGTEAFF. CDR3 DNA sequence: TGTGCCAGCAGCTCCAATTTAGGCACTGAAGCTTTCTTT.